This T cell receptor (beta chain) was sequenced for a study of T-cell memory formation after mild COVID-19. 5'RACE primed from the constant segment yielded TCR alpha and TCR beta cDNA libraries bearing sample barcodes and UMIs. Via MiXCR, TCRdb re-called the 5' RACE reads, giving one row per CDR3 protein. The sample lists 400,000 or so distinct CDR3 sequences; around 18% were seen once. This clonotype has ten or more counts. V gave up 7 bases and J gave up 7 bases, with 20 bases separating them. Per germline, CDR1 SGHRS and CDR2 YFSETQ. The CDR3 is 14 amino acids. The J gene is TRBJ2-5, the V gene TRBV5-1; D might be TRBD2 (6 bases). This sequence originates from an adult woman who had mild COVID-19 (a few samples of this study predate the infection). Cell type and time point are not known. Sequencing used PBMCs or a T cell subset sorted from them (not recorded which). CDR3 DNA sequence: TGCGCCAGCTTCGACTCTGCGGGGCCGGGGACCCAGTACTTC. It is translated as CASFDSAGPGTQYF. Together with reference TRBV5-1 and TRBJ2-5, the CDR3 gives the full variable domain: KAGVTQTPRYLIKTRGQQVTLSCSPISGHRSVSWYQQTPGQGLQFLFEYFSETQRNKGNFPGRFSGRQFSNSRSEMNVSTLELGDSALYLCASFDSAGPGTQYFGPGTRLLVL.